This T cell receptor (beta chain) emerged from a study of Graves' ophthalmopathy and Graves' hyperthyroidism. Whole-study results and caveats: Clonotypes were expanded in thyroid at above 0.001 frequency, and most also appeared in blood. A 13-signature model separated ophthalmopathy from stable hyperthyroidism, reaching around 90% sensitivity and almost 82% specificity cross-validated.

The CDR3 consists of 14 residues. V shed 0 bases, J shed 5 bases, and the junction held 4 bases outside the gene matches. Germline CDR1 SQVTM, CDR2 ANQGSEA. A remark on this clonotype: The target antigen is unknown.

RNA transcripts yielded amplified TCR beta CDR3 regions. RT-PCR was first run with HTBI primers, then multiplex PCR in a second round. MiXCR was run by TCRdb on the multiplex PCR reads, yielding one entry per CDR3 protein. Of more than 1,000,000 distinct CDR3 sequences listed, about 40% were seen once; the top ten hold 11%. The source of this sequence is an adult man with Graves' hyperthyroidism. The V and J genes are TRBV29-1 and TRBJ2-5, with 9 nucleotides matching TRBD1. The source material was peripheral blood or thyroid tissue (not recorded which). The CDR3 region is CSVEEGTGSETQYF. CDR3 in DNA: TGCAGCGTTGAAGAAGGGACAGGGTCTGAGACCCAGTACTTC. The variable domain in full, completed from reference TRBV29-1 and TRBJ2-5, reads SAVISQKPSRDICQRGTSLTIQCQVDSQVTMMFWYRQQPGQSLTLIATANQGSEATYESGFVIDKFPISRPNLTFSTLTVSNMSPEDSSIYLCSVEEGTGSETQYFGPGTRLLVL.